This T cell receptor beta chain was sequenced in a study of blood T cell repertoires in COVID-19. Study information: T cells, B-cell-depleted T cells, or PBMCs supplied cDNA or gDNA.

Trimming shortened V by 0 bases and J by 4 bases, and 7 bases separated the two germline ends. CDR1 is WSHSY, CDR2 SAAADI, per germline. The CDR3 has 14 amino acids. The assay was immunoSEQ multiplex PCR, and TCRdb's table has in-frame clones only and misses some. The sample includes about 270,000 clones, approximately 89% of them seen just once. The sample taken for sequencing was peripheral blood. The sequence derives from a man aged 40-49 years with active or convalescent COVID-19. The rearrangement joins TRBV10-2 to TRBJ1-5, with D unresolved. As DNA, the CDR3 is TGCGCCAGCAGTGAGTCGGGAGCTAATCAGCCCCAGCATTTT. Translating gives CASSESGANQPQHF.